Sequencing of this T cell receptor (beta chain) was carried out in a study of long-term antiretroviral therapy in people with HIV. Study-wide context: By about a decade, the earliest samples predate the 2015 immediate-ART recommendation.

DNA was extracted from roughly 1-10 million thawed cryopreserved PBMC. Trimming pared 3 bases from V and 0 bases from J, leaving 14 bases between. Germline V lookup: CDR1 SGHDN, CDR2 FVKESK. The CDR3 consists of 16 residues. Sequencing relied on immunoSEQ assay v3.0, run at survey level. Sequencing aimed at roughly 40,000-55,000 T-cell genomes per sample. TCRdb's table, derived via immunoSEQ multiplex PCR, lists solely in-frame clones and lacks some. This table holds about 21,000 clones, 84% found once. The receptor was isolated from a woman in her forties or fifties with HIV. V gene TRBV14 combines with J gene TRBJ1-1; no reliable D call. The sample was unsorted PBMCs, taken 1.9 years after starting antiretroviral therapy. The CDR3 DNA sequence: TGTGCCAGCAGCCACCGCCCAAACCGTATGAACACTGAAGCTTTCTTT. This encodes CASSHRPNRMNTEAFF.